The clone carrying this TCR beta chain was seen a handful of times. Antigen specificity is unknown. The CDR3 contains 16 residues. V shed 3 bases, J shed 2 bases, and the junction held 9 bases outside the gene matches. Germline assignment: CDR1 MDHEN and CDR2 SYDVKM. The sample comes from a study of cytomegalovirus exposure and HLA in healthy donors. General study results and limits: Cytomegalovirus-associated TCR beta chains were listed, numbering 164.

Primers included in the PCR were 60 Vbeta and 13 Jbeta primers. Sequencing was performed with immunoSEQ multiplex PCR; in TCRdb, only in-frame clones are kept and a portion is missing. The sample lists 150,000 to 200,000 clones; approximately 75% were seen once. The material sequenced was PBMCs. The sequence was collected from a man aged 30-40 years in good health and CMV-seropositive. The V call is TRBV28, the J call TRBJ2-5, with 7 bases identical to TRBD2. CDR3 nucleotides: TGTGCCAGCAGTTTTGAGCGGGGCTTCAGACAAGAGACCCAGTACTTC. It is translated as CASSFERGFRQETQYF. The whole variable domain, filled in from reference TRBV28 and TRBJ2-5, reads DVKVTQSSRYLVKRTGEKVFLECVQDMDHENMFWYRQDPGLGLRLIYFSYDVKMKEKGDIPEGYSVSREKKERFSLILESASTNQTSMYLCASSFERGFRQETQYFGPGTRLLVL.